This T cell receptor beta chain was captured in a study of tissue T cells after allogeneic stem cell transplantation. Study-wide context: Recipient PBMCs from before transplant existed for roughly five GVHD patients. Viable blood and marrow gave sorted CD3+ T cells if numbers allowed.

Overall study findings and caveats: Few T cell clones were shared across patients, but motif clusters showed tissue-specific shared signatures. In patients and mice, blood and spleen missed much of tissue repertoire.

About this clone: Its specificity is not known.

The length of the CDR3 is 12 residues. Germline assignment: CDR1 MNHEY and CDR2 SVGEGT. Unmatched junction bases numbered 2, after V lost 4 bases and J lost 6 bases. Some clones are missing from TCRdb's copy, which holds only in-frame ones; the method was immunoSEQ multiplex PCR. This table holds about 43,000 clones, roughly 92% found once. The sequence was obtained from a woman between 35 and 70 years old who later had graft-versus-host disease after an allogeneic stem cell transplant. The sample here was blood, taken before transplantation. The V call is TRBV6-2 or TRBV6-3, the J call TRBJ2-7, with 8 bases aligning to TRBD1. The DNA for the CDR3 is TGTGCCAGCAGTTCAACAGGGGGCGAGCAGTACTTC. Its protein product is CASSSTGGEQYF.